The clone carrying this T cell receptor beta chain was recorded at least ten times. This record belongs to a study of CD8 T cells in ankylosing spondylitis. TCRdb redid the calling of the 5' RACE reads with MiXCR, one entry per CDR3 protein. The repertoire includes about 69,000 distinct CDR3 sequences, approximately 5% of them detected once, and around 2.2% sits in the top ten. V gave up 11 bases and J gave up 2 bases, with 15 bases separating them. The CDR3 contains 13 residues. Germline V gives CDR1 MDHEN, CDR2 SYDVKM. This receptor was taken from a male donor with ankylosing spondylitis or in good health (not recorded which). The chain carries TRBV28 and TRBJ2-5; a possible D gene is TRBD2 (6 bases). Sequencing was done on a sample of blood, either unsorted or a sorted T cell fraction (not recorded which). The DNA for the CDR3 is TGTGCCGTCCGTGCGGGGTCACAAGAGACCCAGTACTTC. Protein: CAVRAGSQETQYF. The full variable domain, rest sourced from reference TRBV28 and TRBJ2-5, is DVKVTQSSRYLVKRTGEKVFLECVQDMDHENMFWYRQDPGLGLRLIYFSYDVKMKEKGDIPEGYSVSREKKERFSLILESASTNQTSMYLCAVRAGSQETQYFGPGTRLLVL.